This T cell receptor (beta chain) was identified during a study of T cells in localized non-small cell lung cancer. With respect to this clone: Its specificity is not known.

Trimming took 3 bases from V and 1 from J; bases not matched to a gene: 6. CDR3 length: 16 residues. In germline, CDR1 is SGHNT, CDR2 YENEEA. This table comes from immunoSEQ multiplex PCR, and its TCRdb copy is limited to in-frame clones, with some not included. The sample holds roughly 3,000 clones; around 21% are singletons and the top ten take over 5%. Study-wide results and caveats: Out of the top 100 tumor clones, a median roughly 58 were seen in adjacent lung. Greater T cell density in blood accompanied longer overall survival.

The rearrangement uses TRBV11-3 and TRBJ1-3, with 7 bases that match TRBD1. The sample consisted of lung tumor tissue, taken before any cancer treatment. The sequence was collected from a man aged 18 to 50 with stage II lung adenocarcinoma. As DNA, the CDR3 is TGTGCCAGCAGCTTGCGAGGGGGCACGTCTGGAAACACCATATATTTT. Translating it yields CASSLRGGTSGNTIYF.